Each of the 6 T cell receptor beta chains below was sequenced from the same sample in a study of metastatic and nonmetastatic thyroid tumors. The entire patient cohort was treatment-naive prior to thyroid surgery. TCRdb re-processed the PCR reads through MiXCR. The repertoire holds about 24,000 clones, with 20% to 30% as singletons. The specimen sequenced was tumor tissue. All receptors derive from a male donor with papillary thyroid cancer or a benign thyroid nodule (not recorded which). Some clones in this sample may be carry-over from other donors' samples.

As for this clone: This sequence may be a read error, since a much larger clone differs from it by one base. The chain uses TRBV7-9 and TRBJ2-5; 12 nucleotides agree with TRBD2. Germline V gene data show CDR1 as SEHNR and CDR2 as FQNEAQ (reference sequence). The CDR3 covers 14 residues. The CDR3 DNA is TGTGCCAGCAGCTTAGGACTAGCGGGAGAGACCCATTACTTC. This codes for CASSLGLAGETHYF. The entire variable domain, with the rest obtained from reference TRBV7-9 and TRBJ2-5, is as follows: DTGVSQNPRHKITKRGQNVTFRCDPISEHNRLYWYRQTLGQGPEFLTYFQNEAQLEKSRLLSDRFSAERPKGSFSTLEIQRTEQGDSAMYLCASSLGLAGETHYFGPGTRLLVL.

This clone was detected only a few times. Relative to the germline gene, one junction end is altered; a read error may explain this. V is TRBV10-3 and J is TRBJ2-1, with D perhaps matching TRBD2 (5 bases). The CDR3 has 16 amino acids. Germline assignment: CDR1 ENHRY and CDR2 SYGVKD. The chain's CDR3 is CTISDVARAPANEQFF. The DNA of the CDR3 is TGTACCATCAGTGATGTTGCGCGGGCCCCGGCCAATGAGCAGTTCTTC.

There are many counts of this clone. This chain joins TRBV9 and TRBJ2-7; D is undetermined. The germline V gene encodes CDR1 SGDLS and CDR2 YYNGEE. The CDR3 is made up of 13 amino acids. V dropped 0 bases and J dropped 6 bases, with 10 bases sitting between them. The chain's CDR3 is CASSVEPSPEQYF. The CDR3, as DNA: TGTGCCAGCAGCGTAGAGCCGAGCCCCGAGCAGTACTTC.

In its sample, this clone was seen many times. The chain has TRBV20-1 and TRBJ2-7; D is unresolved. CDR1 DFQATT and CDR2 SNEGSKA come from the germline V gene (reference sequence). The CDR3 extends over 17 amino acids. V lost 0 bases, J lost 0 bases, and 18 bases lay in between. CDR3 sequence: CSARDSSTNVNSYEQYF. The DNA of the CDR3 is TGCAGTGCTAGAGATTCATCAACTAACGTAAACTCCTACGAGCAGTACTTC.

Details on this clone: A much larger clone differs by one base, so this may be a read error. The chain uses TRBV10-3 and TRBJ2-1; 7 bases line up with TRBD2. Germline trimming cut 4 bases from V and 5 bases from J; bases unmatched to any gene: 14. The CDR3 length is 17 residues. The V gene's germline CDR1 is ENHRY and CDR2 SYGVKD. Here the CDR3 reads CAISVAGDGVSHNEQFF. The CDR3 DNA reads as TGTGCCATCAGTGTGGCGGGAGACGGCGTTAGTCACAATGAGCAGTTCTTC.

This clone was counted ten times or more. The CDR3 nucleotides are TGTGCCTGGAGGGAACTAGGCAATGAGCAGTTCTTC. Its translation is CAWRELGNEQFF. The genes are TRBV30 and TRBJ2-1; maybe TRBD2 (5 bases). V dropped 3 bases and J dropped 6 bases, with 9 bases sitting between them. The CDR3 length is 12 residues. Germline-derived CDR1 and CDR2 are GTSNPN and SVGIG (reference sequence).